This T cell receptor beta chain emerged from a study of vaccination and CD4 T cells after COVID-19 (dated by TCRdb to between 2022 and 2023). As for the study more broadly: Convalescent patients had a positive SARS-CoV-2 result on nasal swab PCR, and of these patients, under ten had mild disease and one had severe disease. The convalescent cohort comprised six males and four females, including two Hispanic individuals, seven Caucasians, two Asians and one multiracial person. Two doses of either the Pfizer-BioNTech BNT162b2 vaccine (n=8) or the Moderna mRNA-1273 vaccine (n=2) were administered to participants. Post-COVID blood samples from convalescent patients were collected a median of roughly 100 days after diagnosis, with a range of 35 to 161 days. Post-vaccine blood samples were obtained a median of around 67 days after the second vaccine dose, with a range of about 13 to 241 days. Culture stimuli were overlapping spike peptide pools from SARS-CoV-2 and from the common cold coronaviruses HCoV-NL63, HCoV-OC43 and HCoV-229E. Control cultures received a CEFX viral epitope pool as the positive control, an HIV-1 Nef peptide pool as the negative control, or no peptide. In roughly 10 COVID-19 convalescent patients and several infection-naive healthy vaccine recipients, the spike-specific CD4+ TCR repertoire before mRNA vaccination was compared with the repertoire after mRNA vaccination.

From a lookup of the germline V gene, CDR1 and CDR2 are MNHEY and SVGEGT. The V and J ends are trimmed by 5 bases and 2 bases, leaving 18 bases between them. The CDR3 sequence holds 16 residues, the cysteine and phenylalanine included. CDR3 DNA is the only sequence kept; it has 48 bases, read in frame from the first base. The sample's treatment or condition label, decoded: roughly 11-day PBMC culture with coronavirus spike peptide pools or control peptides (ViraFEST assay). To expand antigen-specific T cells with peptide pools and then pick out the expanded clonotypes through TCR sequencing, the study relied on the ViraFEST assay. The convalescent patients' positive SARS-CoV-2 PCR tests fell between March and December 2020, which was before the Alpha, Beta and Delta variants emerged in the United States. Roughly 2 million PBMCs per well were cultured in IMDM with roughly 5.2% human AB serum and approximately 10 IU/ml IL-2, plus 10 ug/ml peptide pools. On days 3 and 7, half of the culture medium was replaced with fresh IL-2-containing medium. Once the cells had been in culture for over 9 days, the EasySep CD4+ T cell isolation kit was used to isolate CD4+ T cells by negative selection. PBMCs were separated from whole blood using Ficoll-Paque Plus gradient centrifugation and then either used fresh or cryopreserved at -140C. Triplicate wells were generally used for each culture condition.

A note on this clonotype: Its antigen remains unidentified. Per-base quality was not reported, and no clone a single base away is much larger than it.

The library came from PCR. At the Johns Hopkins FTIC core, DNA from the cultured CD4+ T cells underwent TCR sequencing with the Oncomine TCR Beta short-read assay. Genomic DNA was extracted from the cultured CD4+ T cells with the QIAamp micro DNA kit. The Oncomine TCR Beta libraries from cultured CD4+ T cells were pooled using unique dual indexes and then sequenced on an Illumina iSeq 100. In the source study's methods: Non-productive sequences were filtered out, and CDR3s that did not start with C, did not end with F or W, or were shorter than 7 amino acids were discarded. Antigen-specific clonotypes were identified with the MANAFEST web application by comparing peptide-stimulated wells with reference and other culture wells. An FDR below 0.05, an odds ratio above 5, and a productive frequency above 0.1% in at least two of three replicate wells were required for clones to be considered positive. Cross-reactive clonotypes were defined as significantly expanded in both SARS-CoV-2 spike wells and at least one common cold coronavirus spike condition. CDR3 homology was assessed with Levenshtein distances (stringdist) and unrooted phylogenetic trees (ape) in R version 3.6.1. TCRdb reworked the public reads: Q25 trimming with fastp, MiXCR clone assembly, productive beta chains retained. Every entry covers one CDR3 protein and lists the most common genes and DNA from its rows. The V and J calls were determined by TCRdb, not by the authors. The sample includes about 12,000 distinct CDR3 sequences, with about two thirds observed a single time. 30% to 40% of the sample comes from the top ten.

Beyond this particular receptor, the publication reports: In convalescent patients, nearly all vaccine-specific clones (304 of 307) were found to be mono-reactive for SARS-CoV-2 spike rather than cross-reactive with common cold coronaviruses. In convalescent patients, a median around 83% of post-vaccine SARS-CoV-2-reactive clones were detected only after vaccination, and vaccine-specific priming was suggested by this finding. Relatively few convalescent patients were included in the study, and early timepoints after natural infection were not analyzed. An increase in the median number of SARS-CoV-2-reactive clonotypes from roughly 20 after infection to 38 after vaccination was observed, but the change was not found to be significant.

Sample: CD4+ T cells from blood, cultured in vitro. This clonotype was obtained from a human donor who had recovered from COVID-19. This sequence uses TRBV6-2 or TRBV6-3 and TRBJ2-5, and perhaps TRBD2 as D gene, on 6 matching bases. The CDR3 is CASSDTGTHKQETQYF. At the DNA level, the sequence is TGTGCCAGCAGTGATACCGGGACTCATAAACAAGAGACCCAGTACTTC.